What follows is one T cell receptor beta chain and its context. Its antigen is as yet unknown. Using immunoSEQ multiplex PCR, the repertoire was profiled, and TCRdb retains in-frame clones only, with some absent. The table includes about 14,000 clones, about nine tenths detected once. Germline V gene data show CDR1 as SGHNT and CDR2 as YENEEA. This CDR3 region has 16 residues. V gave up 5 bases and J gave up 5 bases; unmatched junction bases: 10. The data belong to a study of blood T cell dynamics during melanoma immunotherapy. Overall study context: First-line therapy was either pembrolizumab or nivolumab with ipilimumab for metastatic melanoma. Whole-study results and caveats: Unlike progressors, later disease-control patients had W3 repertoires gaining clonality or diversity.

Documented time point: week 3, after first cycle of checkpoint inhibitor. Blood was drawn before treatment and at week 3 after checkpoint blockade. The TCR was taken from a human donor with melanoma. The chain joins TRBV11-3 to TRBJ2-5, with 11 bases fitting TRBD2. Material: blood, obtained from a patient treated with checkpoint blockade. DNA of the CDR3: TGTGCCAGCAGCCCTATAGCGGGGGGGAGCGGGGAGACCCAGTACTTC. Translated, it gives CASSPIAGGSGETQYF.